These T cell receptor beta chains were read from a single sample in a study of PD-L1 blockade in urothelial cancer. Generated by immunoSEQ multiplex PCR, the TCRdb table keeps only in-frame clones and is missing some. The table records some 80,000 clones, about 85% of them present only once. Sequences were derived from PBMCs, sampled around atezolizumab (anti-PD-L1) treatment. These receptors were taken from a man aged 35-49 years with urothelial cancer. CDR3s leave out the opening cysteine and the closing phenylalanine or tryptophan.

cdr3_aa: ASSLVGPNNEQF
j_call: TRBJ2-1
v_call: TRBV7-9

cdr3_aa: ASSPQGFSGNTIY
j_call: TRBJ1-3
v_call: TRBV10-1

cdr3_aa: ASSYGASGTQY
j_call: TRBJ2-5
v_call: TRBV6-6

cdr3_aa: ASSAGTAGNTIY
j_call: TRBJ1-3
v_call: TRBV9

cdr3_aa: ASSADSFSGNTIY
j_call: TRBJ1-3
v_call: TRBV9

cdr3_aa: ASSSIRGQVGEQY
j_call: TRBJ2-7
v_call: TRBV7-9

cdr3_aa: ASSLWTGTNTEAF
j_call: TRBJ1-1
v_call: TRBV27

cdr3_aa: ASSQVITSGRYEQY
j_call: TRBJ2-7
v_call: TRBV4-1

cdr3_aa: SVDRSGLGNEQF
j_call: TRBJ2-1
v_call: TRBV29-1

cdr3_aa: ASSPDRLAGGSKNIQY
j_call: TRBJ2-4
v_call: TRBV7-3

cdr3_aa: ASSPRTSGEETQY
j_call: TRBJ2-5
v_call: TRBV4-3

cdr3_aa: ASSLTPNPSGLSYEQY
j_call: TRBJ2-7
v_call: TRBV7-9

cdr3_aa: SVGQGAIGYT
j_call: TRBJ1-2
v_call: TRBV29-1

cdr3_aa: ASREENEQY
j_call: TRBJ2-7
v_call: TRBV27

cdr3_aa: ASSQVGKRGNIQY
j_call: TRBJ2-4
v_call: TRBV9

cdr3_aa: ASSARDRQLQH
j_call: TRBJ1-5
v_call: TRBV19

cdr3_aa: ASSVRDRDLGELF
j_call: TRBJ2-2
v_call: TRBV9

cdr3_aa: ASSLTSVATGELF
j_call: TRBJ2-2
v_call: TRBV7-9

cdr3_aa: ASRTGQLNYGYT
j_call: TRBJ1-2
v_call: TRBV30

cdr3_aa: SAGLAGTTDTQY
j_call: TRBJ2-3
v_call: TRBV29-1

cdr3_aa: ASFASGSHNEQF
j_call: TRBJ2-1
v_call: TRBV10-2

cdr3_aa: ASNLAGGGNEQF
j_call: TRBJ2-1
v_call: TRBV7-3

cdr3_aa: ATSYGTSQETQY
j_call: TRBJ2-5
v_call: TRBV2

cdr3_aa: ASRAQGSGNTIY
j_call: TRBJ1-3
v_call: TRBV6-5

cdr3_aa: ASSYRRTGAGELF
j_call: TRBJ2-2
v_call: TRBV6-5

cdr3_aa: ASRGHRGNTEAF
j_call: TRBJ1-1
v_call: TRBV28

cdr3_aa: ASSLAGFEAF
j_call: TRBJ1-1
v_call: TRBV28

cdr3_aa: ASSPVRDSGRGETQY
j_call: TRBJ2-5
v_call: TRBV18

cdr3_aa: ATSRVGGALNEQY
j_call: TRBJ2-7
v_call: TRBV15

cdr3_aa: ASSGVAENNEQF
j_call: TRBJ2-1
v_call: TRBV25-1

cdr3_aa: AGSGGGELF
j_call: TRBJ2-2
v_call: TRBV30

cdr3_aa: ASRRAANTEAF
j_call: TRBJ1-1
v_call: TRBV6-1

cdr3_aa: ASNSPPGGRISYEQY
j_call: TRBJ2-7
v_call: TRBV7-2

cdr3_aa: ASREGLAGGGEQY
j_call: TRBJ2-7
v_call: TRBV21-1

cdr3_aa: AWSVAYGYT
j_call: TRBJ1-2
v_call: TRBV30

cdr3_aa: ASSIKPSGRHYNEQF
j_call: TRBJ2-1
v_call: TRBV19

cdr3_aa: ASSQVNFLGGGEKLF
j_call: TRBJ1-4
v_call: TRBV4-1